A selection of T cell receptor beta chains follows, all from one sample in a study of blood T cells in healthy people across ages. TCRdb reprocessed the 5' RACE reads via MiXCR and lists one record per CDR3 protein. The repertoire holds over 950,000 distinct CDR3 sequences, with roughly two fifths as singletons. Sequenced sample: blood. The receptors here all came from a man aged 18 to 29 in good health. Both conserved end residues are part of each CDR3. A D gene is named only where the DNA matches it firmly. Not all rows give a size; the values are once, few, many and, for expanded clones, a class.

D: TRBD2
length: 14
J: TRBJ2-5
V: TRBV3-1
size: few
DNA: TGTGCCAGTGATCTAGCGGGGGGGCGTGAGACCCAGTACTTC
CDR3: CASDLAGGRETQYF

D: TRBD1
length: 14
J: TRBJ1-4
V: TRBV6-6
size: NA
DNA: TGTGTCAGCAGTTACCAGGGGGCTCGAGAAAAACTGTTTTTT
CDR3: CVSSYQGAREKLFF

D: TRBD1
length: 16
J: TRBJ2-7
V: TRBV5-6
size: NA
DNA: TGTGCCAGCAGCCCGGACAGGGGGCCTCTTCTCTACGAGCAGTACTTC
CDR3: CASSPDRGPLLYEQYF

D: NA
length: 15
J: TRBJ1-4
V: TRBV20-1
size: few
DNA: TGCAGTGCTAGAGATATAAGGGGTGGTAATGAAAAACTGTTTTTT
CDR3: CSARDIRGGNEKLFF

D: TRBD1
length: 16
J: TRBJ2-3
V: TRBV5-5
size: many
DNA: TGTGCCAGCAACGATGTGGGACAGGGGGCCACAGATACGCAGTATTTT
CDR3: CASNDVGQGATDTQYF

D: NA
length: 13
J: TRBJ1-1
V: TRBV20-1
size: NA
DNA: TGCAGTGCCCTCGCTTCGGGCTACACTGAAGCTTTCTTT
CDR3: CSALASGYTEAFF

D: NA
length: 14
J: TRBJ2-7
V: TRBV10-3
size: few
DNA: TGTGCCATCAGTGAAAACGAGGGGGGCTACGAGCAGTACTTC
CDR3: CAISENEGGYEQYF

D: NA
length: 13
J: TRBJ2-5
V: TRBV11-2
size: NA
DNA: TGTGCCAGCAGCTTAGGCCCCCACAAGAGGCGGTACTTC
CDR3: CASSLGPHKRRYF

D: NA
length: 17
J: TRBJ1-6
V: TRBV4-2
size: NA
DNA: TGTGCCAGCAGCCAAGAAACCCGGGTTTTATCATTTTCACCCCTCCACTTT
CDR3: CASSQETRVLSFSPLHF

D: NA
length: 17
J: TRBJ2-3
V: TRBV5-6
size: many
DNA: TGTGCCAGCAGCTTCTTCCTCGGGACACTGAGCACAGATACGCAGTATTTT
CDR3: CASSFFLGTLSTDTQYF

D: NA
length: 14
J: TRBJ1-4
V: TRBV2
size: NA
DNA: TGTGCCTGCACCTCGGGGACAACTAATGAAAAACTGTTTTTT
CDR3: CACTSGTTNEKLFF

D: NA
length: 15
J: TRBJ2-7
V: TRBV21-1
size: NA
DNA: TGTGCCAGCAGCAAAGGGGTTTACATATCCTACGAGCAGTACTTC
CDR3: CASSKGVYISYEQYF

D: NA
length: 13
J: TRBJ2-7
V: TRBV12-3/TRBV12-4
size: NA
DNA: TGTGCCAGCAGTTCCCGGGACGAGTACGAGCAGTACTTC
CDR3: CASSSRDEYEQYF

D: TRBD2
length: 16
J: TRBJ2-3
V: TRBV9
size: NA
DNA: TGTGCCAGCAGCCCCCGGATAACGGGGGGGACAGATACGCAGTATTTT
CDR3: CASSPRITGGTDTQYF

D: NA
length: 12
J: TRBJ1-2
V: TRBV20-1
size: NA
DNA: TGCAGTGCTAGTAAGGTTGGCTATGGCTACACCTTC
CDR3: CSASKVGYGYTF

D: NA
length: 14
J: TRBJ1-6
V: TRBV6-5
size: few
DNA: TGTGCCAGCAGCACGACGTCATACAATTCACCCCTCCACTTT
CDR3: CASSTTSYNSPLHF

D: NA
length: 15
J: TRBJ2-3
V: TRBV14
size: NA
DNA: TGTGCCAGCAGCCAAGATATGGGAACGGGGAATACGCAGTATTTT
CDR3: CASSQDMGTGNTQYF

D: NA
length: 13
J: TRBJ2-7
V: TRBV20-1
size: NA
DNA: TGCAGTGCTGAGGGTCGGACTCGTTACGAGCAGTACTTC
CDR3: CSAEGRTRYEQYF

D: NA
length: 14
J: TRBJ1-4
V: TRBV4-2
size: NA
DNA: TGTGCCAGCAGCTGGGAGGAGGGTAATGAAAAACTGTTTTTT
CDR3: CASSWEEGNEKLFF

D: NA
length: 15
J: TRBJ1-5
V: TRBV7-9
size: NA
DNA: TGTGCCAGCAGCTTTGACAACGTGGGCAATCAGCCCCAGCATTTT
CDR3: CASSFDNVGNQPQHF

D: NA
length: 14
J: TRBJ1-6
V: TRBV3-1
size: few
DNA: TGTGCCAGCAGCCAGAGACAGGATAATTCACCCCTCCACTTT
CDR3: CASSQRQDNSPLHF

D: NA
length: 19
J: TRBJ2-7
V: TRBV2
size: NA
DNA: TGTGCCAGCACCGCCCGGGTCGAGGGGCCGACTAATCGATATCACGAGCAGTACTTC
CDR3: CASTARVEGPTNRYHEQYF

D: NA
length: 15
J: TRBJ1-1
V: TRBV2
size: NA
DNA: TGTGCCAGCACCTCAAGGGGTAGACCGAACACTGAAGCTTTCTTT
CDR3: CASTSRGRPNTEAFF

D: NA
length: 13
J: TRBJ1-1
V: TRBV29-1
size: NA
DNA: TGCAGCGTTGGGCAGGGGATTAACACTGAAGCTTTCTTT
CDR3: CSVGQGINTEAFF

D: TRBD2
length: 16
J: TRBJ2-4
V: TRBV19
size: NA
DNA: TGTGCCAGTAGCGTGGATAGCGGGGGACCCTACAATGAGCAGTACTTC
CDR3: CASSVDSGGPYNEQYF

D: TRBD2
length: 17
J: TRBJ2-1
V: TRBV27
size: NA
DNA: TGTGCCAGCAGTTCGCGACTAGCGGGGAGCTCCTACAATGAGCAGTTCTTC
CDR3: CASSSRLAGSSYNEQFF

D: NA
length: 14
J: TRBJ1-2
V: TRBV7-9
size: NA
DNA: TGTGTCAGCAGCTTAGATGGACAGAACTATGGCTACACCTTC
CDR3: CVSSLDGQNYGYTF